This TCR beta chain was retrieved from a study of human T cells and chemical hapten exposure. Study outcomes and limitations: Sensitizing to DPC left TCRs with a frequency above 1 in 1000 unaltered. Donors had alopecia, so their immune response may differ from healthy people's.

The CDR3 contains 12 residues. CDR1 and CDR2 from the germline V gene are SQVTM and ANQGSEA. V lost 7 bases, J lost 5 bases, and 14 bases lay in between. Time point indicated: patch test 2, 6 weeks after DPC sensitization. Stated treatment: therapeutic diphenylcyclopropenone sensitization with weekly scalp DPC. This clonotype was counted a few times. Its antigen is not known. Attachment of unique molecular identifiers to individual cDNA molecules was performed in the library. One entry per CDR3 protein, called by TCRdb with MiXCR from the RACE reads. The sample lists over 100,000 distinct CDR3 sequences; more than 7% were seen once.

This TCR derives from a woman in her thirties or forties with alopecia areata. Some clones in this sample may be carry-over from other donors' samples. This specimen consisted of whole blood, obtained in connection with sensitization to the hapten diphenylcyclopropenone (DPC). The genes are TRBV29-1 and TRBJ2-5; D may match TRBD1 or TRBD2 (6 bases each). CDR3 sequence reads: CSGGATQETQYF. The CDR3 nucleotides read TGCAGCGGGGGGGCCACCCAGGAGACCCAGTACTTC.